This T cell receptor beta chain was sequenced during a study of shared clonotypes between healthy human individuals (dated by TCRdb to the early 2020s). The study in broad terms: Three men and a couple of women, aged 18 to 49 years, made up the cohort. Per donor, three plates each were used for CD4 naive and CD4 memory, two for CD8 naive, and one for CD8 memory. To estimate repertoire size and how much clonotypes are shared between individuals, the study performed deep sequencing of blood TCR repertoires from a handful of healthy adults. To increase sequencing depth and limit assay-specific biases, different laboratories used diverse techniques to prepare libraries and sequence TCR repertoires. Per donor, leukapheresis produced somewhere between about 0.85 and 8.9 billion PBMCs. Broad study findings and their caveats: Rarefaction of sorted-subset datasets indicated incomplete sequencing despite the large sequencing depth. Only blood was sampled, and tissue TCR repertoires likely differ from those in blood. Larger estimated clonotype richness was generally found for naive subsets than for memory subsets. Pairwise subsampling indicated that sequencing depth was expected to affect the degree of clonotype sharing among donors. Compared with non-shared clonotypes, clonotypes shared by all four sorted-subset donors had higher generation probabilities. The small number of donors limited the genetic and exposure-history diversity represented. About 5% of naive CD4, around 3.6% of naive CD8, approximately 2% of memory CD4, and 0.4% of memory CD8 clonotypes were shared across several donors.

Using the deep immunoSEQ assay, multiplex PCR amplified TCR CDR3 regions from genomic DNA. For each cell subset, the extracted genomic DNA was distributed evenly across all wells of several immunoSEQ 96-well plates, and each plate served as one replicate. For sorted subsets, each replicate PCR was loaded with approximately 200 ng genomic DNA, equivalent to 25,000 to 30,000 T cell genomes. Purified libraries were quantified with a Qubit 3.0 fluorometer, sized on a Bioanalyzer 2100, and re-quantified with the KAPA Library Quantification kit. Every immunoSEQ 96-well plate was sequenced on a separate single-read 150-cycle Illumina NextSeq 550 flow cell. In the source study's methods: The immunoSEQ output contained only junctional sequences without quality scores, so filtering could not match that applied to full-length reads. Sequences were annotated with PyIR, a Python wrapper for IgBLAST v1.9, using IMGT germline references to assign V/J genes and CDR3. Reads were removed for weak V/J assignments (E-value above 1e-6), missing CDR3, stop codons, out-of-frame junctions, or ambiguous translated residues. V3J clonotypes were defined as sequences sharing an identical inferred V gene, J gene, and CDR3 amino acid sequence. To compute the percentage overlap between repertoires, the number of shared unique clonotypes was divided by the size of the smaller repertoire. Richness of each repertoire was evaluated using RTK rarefaction, the Chao1 estimator, and Recon v2.1 estimates of unobserved clonotypes. For all TCRbeta clonotypes obtained by the gDNA method from a few donors, generation probabilities were computed with OLGA. TCRdb's version of the immuneACCESS table is confined to in-frame rearrangements and falls short of the full clone set. An unresolved V gene accounts for under half of the shortfall where checked; the remainder is of unknown origin. That table furnishes V, J and clone size, whereas the DNA furnished D and trimming. This sample holds about 2 million clones; 95% were observed only once. The top ten hold 0.13% of the sample.

Concerning this clone itself: Its recognized antigen is unknown. No base qualities exist here, and no much larger clone lies one base off it.

The CDR3 goes from the cysteine to the phenylalanine over 14 residues. The CDR3 DNA has 42 bases and is translated from base 1. For CDR1 and CDR2, the germline V gene lists MNHEY and SVGAGI. V lost 4 bases and J lost 4 bases, and the count of bases not matched to a germline gene is 3. The donors were healthy, HIV-negative adults with no recently reported acute infections or vaccinations. Every donor was a Caucasian adult living in Nashville, Tennessee, USA. CD4+ T cells were enriched through magnetic negative selection, after which naive cells were positively selected on CD45RA and the remaining negative fraction served as the memory subset. After blood collection by leukapheresis, PBMCs were isolated using Ficoll-Histopaque density gradient centrifugation and then cryopreserved in the vapor phase of liquid nitrogen. Analytical flow cytometry was used to check the purity and quantity of each magnetically sorted T cell population. From each sorted fraction, genomic DNA was isolated and quantified by UV absorbance on a Nanodrop 2000c.

This TCR was sampled from a man between 18 and 29 years old in good health. The receptor chain draws on TRBV6-5 and TRBJ2-2, with 7 central nucleotides matching TRBD1. Sequenced sample: naive CD4+ T cells sorted from blood. Explained via the paper, the cell subset or site label denotes: CD45RA+ positively selected. The sequenced DNA is TGTGCCAGCAGTTGGACAGGCGGCACCGGGGAGCTGTTTTTT. Its translation is CASSWTGGTGELFF.